This T cell receptor beta chain was captured by sequencing in a study of siplizumab effects on memory and regulatory T cells. Broader study findings: A major contribution to the alloresponse seemed to be made by naive T cells, which seemed more diverse than memory cells. Naive-or-memory phenotypes were unassignable for roughly 75-97% of proliferating CD4+ or CD8+ clones.

CDR1 is SGHRS, CDR2 YFSETQ, per germline. The CDR3 is made up of 14 amino acids. A word on this clone: What it binds is not known. Germline is not matched at one junction end, which may reflect a read error.

The data were produced by immunoSEQ multiplex PCR, yet TCRdb's version contains in-frame clones alone and is incomplete. Among roughly 100,000 clones listed, 93% were seen once. Sequenced material: Tregs sorted from blood. This sequence joins TRBV5-1 and TRBJ1-6; a weak D match, TRBD1 (5 bases). The TCR sequence derives from a human donor in good health. In DNA, the CDR3 is TGTGCCAGCAGCTTGTTACGGGGCAATTCACCCCTCCACTTT. Its protein is CASSLLRGNSPLHF. Using reference TRBV5-1 and TRBJ1-6 for the parts outside the CDR3, the full variable domain is KAGVTQTPRYLIKTRGQQVTLSCSPISGHRSVSWYQQTPGQGLQFLFEYFSETQRNKGNFPGRFSGRQFSNSRSEMNVSTLELGDSALYLCASSLLRGNSPLHFGNGTRLTVT.